The clone carrying this T cell receptor (beta chain) appeared once. The record originates from a study of CD8 T cells in Susac syndrome. The CDR3 consists of 13 residues. V was clipped by 2 bases and J by 8 bases, with 10 bases between them. Per germline, CDR1 GTSNPN and CDR2 SVGIG (reference sequence). Reverse transcription of about 0.45 to 1 ug RNA was performed with random hexamers. An immunoSEQ multiplex PCR amplified TCR beta CDR3 over 54 Vbeta and 13 Jbeta. TCRdb passed the immunoSEQ multiplex PCR reads through MiXCR, listing each CDR3 protein once. The sample includes about 71,000 distinct CDR3 sequences, roughly 95% seen only once; the top ten take around 0.11%. TEMRA cells were enriched by FACS, and CD4+ and CD8+ T cells were negatively isolated.

The chain links TRBV30 to TRBJ1-6, with TRBD1 as a possible D gene (5 bases). The sequence came from a human donor with multiple sclerosis. Sequences were obtained from CD4+ T cells from PBMCs. CDR3 sequence reads: CAWSPTGDSPLHF. CDR3 DNA sequence: TGTGCCTGGAGTCCGACGGGGGATTCACCCCTCCACTTT.